A selection of T cell receptor beta chains follows, all from one sample in a study of blood T cell repertoires in COVID-19. Clones were sequenced by immunoSEQ multiplex PCR, and TCRdb holds only the in-frame ones, with some missing. The data contain roughly 130,000 clones, about four fifths of them singletons. Input material: peripheral blood. The receptor source for this set is a woman between 45 and 60 years old with acute or convalescent COVID-19. Each CDR3 is given with its conserved first and last residue. The listing skips clone size in some rows; elsewhere it reads once, few, many or a size class.

.	TRBV11-2	TRBJ2-1	CASSLMGQGADNEQFF
.	TRBV5-1	TRBJ2-3	CASSLTVRGQADTQYF
.	TRBV19	TRBJ1-5	CASSPQAIGNQPQHF
.	TRBV28	TRBJ1-3	CASVPGTSGNTIYF
.	TRBV28	TRBJ1-1	CASCLPGQLNTEAFF
.	TRBV5-4	TRBJ2-3	CASTIGRGGSTDTQYF
.	TRBV18	TRBJ2-1	CASSRYGTAHNEQFF
.	TRBV10-3	TRBJ2-3	CAISDRSGTDTQYF
few	TRBV4-1	TRBJ1-1	CASSQVEVVAEAFF
.	TRBV7-7	TRBJ2-5	CASSRRTGGGETQYF